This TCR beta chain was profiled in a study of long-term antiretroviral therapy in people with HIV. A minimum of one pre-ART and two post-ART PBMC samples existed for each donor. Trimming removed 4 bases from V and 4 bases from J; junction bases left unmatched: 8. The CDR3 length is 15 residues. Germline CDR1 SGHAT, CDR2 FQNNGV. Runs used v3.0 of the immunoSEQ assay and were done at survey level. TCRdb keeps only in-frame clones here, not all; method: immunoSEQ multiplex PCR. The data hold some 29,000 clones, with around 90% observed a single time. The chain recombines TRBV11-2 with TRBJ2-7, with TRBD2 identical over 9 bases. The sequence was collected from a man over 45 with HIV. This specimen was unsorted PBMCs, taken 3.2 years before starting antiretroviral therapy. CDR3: CASSWSSGSGYEQYF. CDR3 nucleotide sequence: TGTGCCAGCAGCTGGAGTAGCGGGAGTGGGTACGAGCAGTACTTC.